This entry describes one T cell receptor (beta chain). Its specificity is not known. TCRdb's table, derived via immunoSEQ multiplex PCR, lists solely in-frame clones and lacks some. The sample consists of under 10,000 clones, 86% of them appearing once. This record belongs to a study of T cell clonotyping in hematopoietic cell transplantation. Findings and caveats of the study: Recipient TCR diversity dropped after transplant; expanded clonotypes rose from day 30 to 180. CD4 and CD8 repertoire contributions could not be separated without sorting. At the given depth, recipient repertoires were over 95% de novo clonotypes.

This receptor was identified in a human patient who had an allogeneic stem cell transplant, so the T cells may come from the graft donor. The donor label of this sample is uncertain. Some clones in this sample may be carry-over from other donors' samples. Sequencing was performed on PBMCs, taken 180 days after allogeneic stem cell transplant.

In nucleotides, the CDR3 is TGTGCCAGCAAAACCTCTTTATGGACTAGCGGACACAATGAGCAGTTCTTC. This sequence encodes CASKTSLWTSGHNEQFF. This chain uses TRBV7-8 with TRBJ2-1; TRBD2 aligns across 10 bases. With 7 bases clipped from V and 5 bases from J, the junction kept 14 bases outside the gene matches. The CDR3 consists of 17 residues. The germline CDR1 and CDR2 sequences are SGHVS and FQNEAQ.